A selection of T cell receptor beta chains follows, all from one sample in a study of shared clonotypes between healthy human individuals. Sequenced by immunoSEQ multiplex PCR; TCRdb stores in-frame clones only, minus some. The data hold about 2.4 million clones, with around 90% observed a single time. Sequencing input: naive CD4+ T cells sorted from blood. Receptors originate from a man between 18 and 29 years old in good health. The CDR3 runs from the conserved cysteine through the conserved F or W. D genes are given only for firm matches. The size entry is marked missing in some rows and otherwise reads once, few, many or a size class.

clone_size,v_call,j_call,d_call,cdr3_aa,cdr3_nt
NA,TRBV10-3,TRBJ1-1,NA,CAISRVPVQGLSNTEAFF,TGTGCCATCAGCCGAGTCCCCGTACAGGGACTTTCGAACACTGAAGCTTTCTTT
NA,TRBV7-2,TRBJ1-1,NA,CASSREGSPRYTEAFF,TGTGCCAGCAGCCGAGAAGGTTCGCCGAGGTACACTGAAGCTTTCTTT
NA,TRBV30,TRBJ1-1,NA,CAWSPLLGPNTEAFF,TGTGCCTGGAGTCCGCTTTTGGGGCCGAACACTGAAGCTTTCTTT
NA,TRBV5-4,TRBJ2-7,NA,CASSLGIAASAEQYF,TGTGCCAGCAGCTTGGGCATCGCGGCGTCTGCCGAGCAGTACTTC
NA,TRBV5-6,TRBJ2-7,NA,CASSWGLSYEQYF,TGTGCCAGCAGCTGGGGACTCTCCTACGAGCAGTACTTC
NA,TRBV7-2,TRBJ2-5,TRBD1,CASSLDRGWETQYF,TGTGCCAGCAGCTTAGACAGGGGCTGGGAGACCCAGTACTTC
NA,TRBV6-5,TRBJ1-5,TRBD1,CANGQGMGNQPQHF,TGTGCCAACGGACAGGGAATGGGGAATCAGCCCCAGCATTTT
NA,TRBV7-9,TRBJ1-2,TRBD1,CASSQDRVYGYTF,TGTGCCAGCAGCCAAGACAGGGTCTATGGCTACACCTTC
NA,TRBV6-5,TRBJ1-4,NA,CASKPDSIGGEKLFF,TGTGCCAGCAAACCTGACTCGATCGGGGGCGAAAAACTGTTTTTT
NA,TRBV18,TRBJ1-4,TRBD1,CASSPAGTGGRDEKLFF,TGTGCCAGCTCGCCAGCCGGGACAGGGGGACGGGATGAAAAACTGTTTTTT
NA,TRBV18,TRBJ2-3,NA,CASSVSDTQYF,TGTGCCAGCTCAGTTTCAGATACGCAGTATTTT
NA,TRBV18,TRBJ2-7,TRBD1,CASSPWTGEQYF,TGTGCCAGCTCACCCTGGACAGGCGAGCAGTACTTC
NA,TRBV5-1,TRBJ2-1,NA,CASSLGVGPYNEQFF,TGCGCCAGCAGCTTGGGAGTAGGACCCTACAATGAGCAGTTCTTC
NA,TRBV5-6,TRBJ1-1,NA,CASSLVAPRGTEAFF,TGTGCCAGCAGCTTGGTGGCCCCACGGGGCACTGAAGCTTTCTTT
NA,TRBV18,TRBJ1-1,NA,CASSPSWGGTTEAFF,TGTGCCAGCTCACCGAGTTGGGGGGGCACAACTGAAGCTTTCTTT
NA,TRBV10-3,TRBJ2-7,NA,CAISVRDSYEQYF,TGTGCCATCAGTGTAAGGGACTCCTACGAGCAGTACTTC
NA,TRBV11-2,TRBJ2-3,NA,CASSSLSGQNTQYF,TGTGCCAGCAGCTCCCTATCCGGGCAAAATACGCAGTATTTT
NA,TRBV7-8,TRBJ2-3,TRBD2,CASSLSGSPADTQYF,TGTGCCAGCAGCCTCAGCGGGAGTCCTGCAGATACGCAGTATTTT
NA,TRBV29-1,TRBJ2-5,NA,CSALPWDLSAWTQYF,TGCAGCGCTCTTCCGTGGGACCTTTCGGCGTGGACCCAGTACTTC
NA,TRBV6-6,TRBJ2-7,NA,CASSYSYRGAGEQYF,TGTGCCAGCAGTTACTCTTATAGGGGGGCGGGCGAGCAGTACTTC
once,TRBV5-1,TRBJ2-1,NA,CASSAGRTFYNEQFF,TGCGCCAGCAGCGCGGGCCGGACATTCTACAATGAGCAGTTCTTC
NA,TRBV28,TRBJ1-2,NA,CASRRPGRPYGYTF,TGTGCCAGCAGGCGACCAGGACGGCCTTATGGCTACACCTTC
NA,TRBV11-2,TRBJ1-2,TRBD1,CASSHGTGNYGYTF,TGTGCCAGCAGCCACGGGACAGGCAACTATGGCTACACCTTC
NA,TRBV6-5,TRBJ1-3,TRBD1,CASSQGQGTGNTIYF,TGTGCCAGCAGTCAAGGACAGGGAACTGGAAACACCATATATTTT
NA,TRBV27,TRBJ2-2,NA,CASSFWAGRTGELFF,TGTGCCAGCAGTTTTTGGGCAGGGCGCACCGGGGAGCTGTTTTTT
NA,TRBV4-2,TRBJ2-3,NA,CASSQGLAVGGRVDTQYF,TGTGCCAGCAGCCAAGGGCTCGCAGTGGGGGGGCGTGTAGATACGCAGTATTTT
NA,TRBV6-5,TRBJ1-2,NA,CASSYQGGYGYTF,TGTGCCAGCAGTTACCAGGGTGGCTATGGCTACACCTTC
NA,TRBV2,TRBJ2-5,NA,CATSGTDETQYF,TGTGCCACCTCGGGAACGGACGAGACCCAGTACTTC
once,TRBV30,TRBJ2-1,NA,CAWSVRGHNEQFF,TGTGCCTGGAGTGTGAGAGGGCACAATGAGCAGTTCTTC
NA,TRBV9,TRBJ2-7,TRBD2,CASSRTSGVYEQYF,TGTGCCAGCAGCCGGACTAGCGGGGTCTACGAGCAGTACTTC
NA,TRBV19,TRBJ2-6,NA,CASSINLAGPGANVLTF,TGTGCCAGTAGTATAAACCTAGCAGGGCCTGGGGCCAACGTCCTGACTTTC
NA,TRBV10-3,TRBJ2-7,TRBD1,CATSKSGTAYEQYF,TGTGCCACCTCTAAGTCCGGGACAGCCTACGAGCAGTACTTC
NA,TRBV7-2,TRBJ2-7,NA,CASSQQGSEQYF,TGTGCCAGCAGCCAACAGGGCTCCGAGCAGTACTTC
NA,TRBV7-2,TRBJ2-7,TRBD2,CASSLGLAGTYEQYF,TGTGCCAGCAGCTTAGGGCTAGCGGGGACCTACGAGCAGTACTTC
once,TRBV7-9,TRBJ1-4,NA,CASSPGTYRATNEKLFF,TGTGCCAGCAGCCCGGGGACTTACAGGGCAACTAATGAAAAACTGTTTTTT
NA,TRBV20-1,TRBJ1-5,NA,CSALQGQPQHF,TGCAGTGCTCTTCAAGGGCAGCCCCAGCATTTT
NA,TRBV2,TRBJ2-3,NA,CASSEADGHTQYF,TGTGCCAGCAGTGAAGCTGACGGACATACGCAGTATTTT
NA,TRBV13,TRBJ2-3,NA,CASGVDTQYF,TGTGCCAGCGGCGTGGATACGCAGTATTTT
NA,TRBV5-4,TRBJ2-1,TRBD2,CASSLTSGTYNEQFF,TGTGCCAGCAGCTTGACTAGCGGAACCTACAATGAGCAGTTCTTC
NA,TRBV7-2,TRBJ1-2,NA,CASSLGVIVGYGYTF,TGTGCCAGCAGCTTAGGGGTGATAGTTGGCTATGGCTACACCTTC
NA,TRBV18,TRBJ1-2,NA,CASSPTGEDYGYTF,TGTGCCAGCTCACCAACGGGGGAAGACTATGGCTACACCTTC
NA,TRBV28,TRBJ2-7,NA,CASSRMGVGEQYF,TGTGCCAGCAGTAGAATGGGGGTAGGAGAGCAGTACTTC
NA,TRBV6-6,TRBJ2-7,NA,CASSPDRTYEQYF,TGTGCCAGCAGTCCGGACAGAACCTACGAGCAGTACTTC
NA,TRBV2,TRBJ2-6,NA,CASSSQDSGANVLTF,TGTGCCAGCAGCTCACAGGATTCTGGGGCCAACGTCCTGACTTTC
NA,TRBV7-9,TRBJ1-1,NA,CASSLRGENTEAFF,TGTGCCAGCAGCTTACGCGGGGAGAACACTGAAGCTTTCTTT
NA,TRBV10-3,TRBJ1-5,NA,CAITGDLNQPQHF,TGTGCCATCACCGGGGACCTTAATCAGCCCCAGCATTTT
NA,TRBV19,TRBJ2-2,NA,CASTRGAYTGELFF,TGTGCCAGTACCCGGGGGGCCTACACCGGGGAGCTGTTTTTT
NA,TRBV15,TRBJ2-3,TRBD2,CATSRKGLAGADTQYF,TGTGCCACCAGCAGGAAGGGACTAGCGGGAGCAGATACGCAGTATTTT
NA,TRBV7-9,TRBJ2-2,NA,CASSSRGMKNTGELFF,TGTGCCAGCAGCAGCAGAGGGATGAAGAACACCGGGGAGCTGTTTTTT
NA,TRBV7-6,TRBJ2-7,NA,CASSLVVSEKRPYEQYF,TGTGCCAGCAGCTTAGTAGTTAGCGAAAAACGTCCCTACGAGCAGTACTTC
NA,TRBV7-2,TRBJ2-7,TRBD1,CASSLAFRQGGEQYF,TGTGCCAGCAGCTTAGCGTTTCGACAGGGGGGCGAGCAGTACTTC
NA,TRBV6-6,TRBJ1-1,NA,CASSYGQNTEAFF,TGTGCCAGCAGTTACGGCCAAAACACTGAAGCTTTCTTT
once,TRBV5-1,TRBJ2-1,NA,CASSSPGLNEQFF,TGCGCCAGCAGCTCCCCCGGACTCAATGAGCAGTTCTTC
NA,TRBV5-6,TRBJ1-5,TRBD1,CASSQAGQGVWSRNQPQHF,TGTGCCAGCAGCCAAGCGGGACAGGGGGTTTGGAGTCGCAATCAGCCCCAGCATTTT